This TCR beta chain emerged from a study of OX40 agonist ivuxolimab in advanced cancers. V was pared by 3 bases and J by 7 bases, with 5 bases of the junction left unmatched. The germline gives CDR1 MNHEY, CDR2 SMNVEV (reference sequence). CDR3 length: 13 residues. Profiling relied on immunoSEQ multiplex PCR, and the TCRdb table lists in-frame clones only, not all of them. The sample comprises roughly 6,100 clones, 81% of which are singletons, and 12% rests with the top ten. The source is an adult with an advanced solid tumor such as melanoma, head and neck, liver or kidney cancer. The sequenced sample was CD4+ or CD8+ T cells sorted from blood, obtained in a trial of the OX40 agonist ivuxolimab. The V gene is TRBV27, the J gene TRBJ1-1; 7 bases line up with TRBD1. CDR3 DNA: TGTGCCAGCAGTTTGCGGACAGGCAATGAAGCTTTCTTT. Its translation is CASSLRTGNEAFF.